The entry below describes one TCR beta chain. This sample is part of a study of blood T cell repertoires in COVID-19. Whole-study context: T cells, B-cell-depleted T cells, or PBMCs supplied cDNA or gDNA.

Authors' methods: By means of reference gene primer amplification, nucleated cell counts were estimated. Method: immunoSEQ multiplex PCR; TCRdb's copy keeps in-frame clones and lacks some. V, J and clone size are taken as reported in that table, and D and trimming were inferred from the DNA itself. Of about 230,000 clones listed, more than 70% are singletons. Sequencing was performed on peripheral blood. The TCR sequence derives from a man older than 75 with acute or convalescent COVID-19.

CDR3 coding DNA: TGTGCCAGCAGCTGGGTTGGGGGGGACTATGGCTACACCTTC. This codes for CASSWVGGDYGYTF. The V gene is TRBV5-4, the J gene TRBJ1-2; the D gene is possibly TRBD1 (5 bases). Germline lookup yields CDR1 SGHNT and CDR2 YYREEE (reference sequence). This CDR3 is 14 amino acids long. Trimming stripped 3 bases from V and 3 bases from J, with 12 bases between.